This TCR beta chain was documented in a study of blood T cells in healthy people across ages. Study-wide results and caveats: Observed TCR beta diversity showed a strong correlation with the percentage of naive T cells as measured by flow cytometry. The donors' CMV status was not determined, possibly confounding changes in expanded clonotypes. Investigators viewed diversity estimates from one million T cells as underestimates, the study reported. Donors of long life had a larger count of naive CD4+ cells and greater diversity than aged donors.

Concerning this clonotype itself: The antigen is not known.

Germline CDR1 MNHNY, CDR2 SVGAGI (reference sequence). This CDR3 spans 16 amino acids. V gave up 6 bases and J gave up 0 bases, with 18 bases separating them. Sample-barcoded 5' priming and a J-beta primer mix drove a second PCR of 7 to 11 cycles. TCRdb itself ran the 5' RACE reads through MiXCR, one entry per CDR3 protein. The sample contains roughly 1,800,000 distinct CDR3 sequences, around half of which appear only once. V and J are TRBV6-6 and TRBJ2-7, with D hard to call. The specimen was blood. This clonotype originated in a woman between 35 and 50 years old in good health. DNA of the CDR3: TGTGCCAGCAGCTTTTTCTCCGGACCCAACTCCTACGAGCAGTACTTC. It specifies CASSFFSGPNSYEQYF.